What follows is one T cell receptor beta chain and its context. Its antigen is not known. This entry comes from a study of OX40 agonist ivuxolimab in advanced cancers. Whole-study context: Three patients, one with hepatocellular carcinoma and two with cutaneous melanoma, achieved partial responses. Study results and caveats: Researchers report that CD8+ T cells had, on average, more expanded clones than CD4+. The study did not work out the antigen specificity of the expanded peripheral T cells.

Using immunoSEQ multiplex PCR, the repertoire was profiled, and TCRdb retains in-frame clones only, with some absent. This table has 45,000 to 60,000 clones, roughly nine tenths appearing once. Autoimmune disease history or systemic immunosuppression excluded patients. V was clipped by 4 bases and J by 2 bases, with 6 bases between them. This CDR3 is built from 14 residues. CDR1 is SGHTA, CDR2 FQGTGA, per germline. Here the sequenced sample was CD4+ or CD8+ T cells sorted from blood, taken in a trial of the OX40 agonist ivuxolimab. This receptor was identified in an adult with an advanced solid tumor such as melanoma, head and neck, liver or kidney cancer. The chain couples TRBV7-3 to TRBJ2-6; no clear D. CDR3 DNA sequence: TGTGCCAGCAGCTCACAGCCTGGGGCCAACGTCCTGACTTTC. Protein product: CASSSQPGANVLTF.